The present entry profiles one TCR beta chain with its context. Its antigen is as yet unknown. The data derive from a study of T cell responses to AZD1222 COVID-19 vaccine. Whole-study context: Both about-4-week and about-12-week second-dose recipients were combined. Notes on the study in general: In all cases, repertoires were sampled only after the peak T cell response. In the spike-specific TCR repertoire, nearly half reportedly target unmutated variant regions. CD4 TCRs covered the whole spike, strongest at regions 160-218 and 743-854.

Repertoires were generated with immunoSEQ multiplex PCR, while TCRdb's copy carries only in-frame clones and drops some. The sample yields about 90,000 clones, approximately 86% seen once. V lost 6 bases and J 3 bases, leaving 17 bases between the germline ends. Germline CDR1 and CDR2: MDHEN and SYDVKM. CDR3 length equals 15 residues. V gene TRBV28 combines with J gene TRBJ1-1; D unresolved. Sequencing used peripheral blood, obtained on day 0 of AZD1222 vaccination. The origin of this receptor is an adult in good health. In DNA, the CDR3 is TGTGCCAGCAGGCTCCGGAGGGTGGGTTACACTGAAGCTTTCTTT. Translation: CASRLRRVGYTEAFF.